A selection of T cell receptor beta chains follows, all from one sample in a study of blood T cells in healthy people across ages. TCRdb redid the calling of the 5' RACE reads with MiXCR, one entry per CDR3 protein. The sample includes about 640,000 distinct CDR3 sequences, about 30% of them seen just once. Sequenced: blood. Receptors were obtained from a woman at least 80 years old in good health. Each CDR3 is given with its conserved first and last residue. D genes are given only for firm matches. Clone size, where shown, is once, few, many, or a class for clones that have expanded.

len,j_gene,abundance,v_gene,d_gene,CDR3nt,CDR3aa
16,TRBJ2-1,many,TRBV4-3,TRBD1,TGCGCCAGCAGCCAAGATGGGACAGGGGGCTGGAATGAGCAGTTCTTC,CASSQDGTGGWNEQFF
13,TRBJ2-1,-,TRBV6-6,-,TGTGCCAGCACGGCAGTTTCCGACAATGAGCAGTTCTTC,CASTAVSDNEQFF
12,TRBJ1-2,many,TRBV7-2,-,TGTGCCAGCAGCTCCAACAGGATCGGCTACACCTTC,CASSSNRIGYTF
17,TRBJ1-1,few,TRBV4-1,TRBD1,TGCGCCAGCAGCCCGCGTCCCGGGACAGGGGCGAACACTGAAGCTTTCTTT,CASSPRPGTGANTEAFF
14,TRBJ2-3,few,TRBV6-5,-,TGTGCCAGTCGACGGGACGGTGGCACAGATACGCAGTATTTT,CASRRDGGTDTQYF
15,TRBJ2-7,few,TRBV2,-,TGTGCCAGCAGTGAGCAGGGGGGAACATCCTACGAGCAGTACTTC,CASSEQGGTSYEQYF
14,TRBJ1-1,-,TRBV7-2,TRBD1,TGTGCCAGCAGCTCCTCGGACAGGGCTACTGAAGCTTTCTTT,CASSSSDRATEAFF
13,TRBJ1-1,many,TRBV7-3,-,TGTGCCAGCAGCTTAAGCAGGGTCACTGAAGCTTTCTTT,CASSLSRVTEAFF
14,TRBJ1-4,many,TRBV20-1,-,TGCAGTGCGGAAGACAGTTCAGCTAATGAAAAACTGTTTTTT,CSAEDSSANEKLFF
17,TRBJ2-2,many,TRBV5-1,-,TGCGCCAGCAGCTCCGGGACAAACATCGCGAACACCGGGGAGCTGTTTTTT,CASSSGTNIANTGELFF
12,TRBJ2-5,few,TRBV28,-,TGTGCCAGCAGTTTACCCCTCAATGAGCAGTACTTC,CASSLPLNEQYF
13,TRBJ2-5,few,TRBV4-2,-,TGTGCCAGCAGCCCAAGGGACCGGGAGACCCAGTACTTC,CASSPRDRETQYF
13,TRBJ2-3,-,TRBV5-1,-,TGCGCCAGCAGCTTGCTTCCGACAGATACGCAGTATTTT,CASSLLPTDTQYF
14,TRBJ1-1,-,TRBV6-5,-,TGTGCCAGCGGATTGGAGACCCCGAACACTGAAGCTTTCTTT,CASGLETPNTEAFF